A single T cell receptor beta chain is shown here with its context. Its cognate antigen is unknown. With 7 bases removed from V and 0 bases from J, the gap between germline ends came to 12 bases. Germline values: CDR1 SNHLY, CDR2 FYNNEI. This CDR3 has 14 amino acids. The entry originates in a study of cytomegalovirus exposure and HLA in healthy donors. Study-wide results and limits: In vitro testing confirmed three CMV-associated chains as specific for CMV antigens.

The PCR had 60 Vbeta and 13 Jbeta primers. In the original processing: As a later analysis found, there were 82 million or so unique TCR beta chains, of which roughly 11 million were shared. Clones were read by immunoSEQ multiplex PCR, and TCRdb kept only the in-frame ones, dropping some. That table supplies the V and J calls and clone size; D and trimming were determined from the DNA. The sample records 150,000 to 180,000 clones, approximately 69% being singletons. This sequence originates from a man aged 25-45 years in good health and CMV-seronegative. The chain couples TRBV2 to TRBJ2-5, with D possibly matching TRBD2 (6 bases). Sequencing input: PBMCs. For the CDR3, the DNA is TGTGCCAGCAACCCGGGGGACTACCAAGAGACCCAGTACTTC. It encodes CASNPGDYQETQYF.